The 22 T cell receptor beta chains given below trace back to one sample, sequenced in a study of vaccination and CD4 T cells after COVID-19. The sample's treatment: approximately 9-day PBMC culture with coronavirus spike peptide pools or control peptides (ViraFEST assay). Antigen specificity for these receptors is unknown. Cultured CD4+ T cells had their DNA profiled by the Oncomine TCR Beta short-read assay. TCRdb recomputed calls from the PCR reads with MiXCR, one row per CDR3 protein. The table lists 10,000 to 15,000 distinct CDR3 sequences, 65% to 85% of them singletons. The specimen was CD4+ T cells from blood, cultured in vitro. The receptors come from a human donor who had recovered from COVID-19.

This chain joins TRBV20-1 and TRBJ2-5, with 12 bases aligning to TRBD2. This CDR3 contains 15 residues. Germline values: CDR1 DFQATT, CDR2 SNEGSKA (reference sequence). Trimming took 4 bases from V and 3 from J; bases not matched to a gene: 6. The CDR3 loop reads CSAISTSGREETQYF. For the CDR3, the DNA is TGCAGTGCTATTTCGACTAGCGGGAGAGAAGAGACCCAGTACTTC.

There are a few counts of this clonotype. The chain links TRBV24-1 to TRBJ1-1; TRBD1 aligns across 7 bases. Germline V lookup: CDR1 KGHDR, CDR2 SFDVKD. Germline trimming cut 7 bases from V and 3 bases from J; bases unmatched to any gene: 10. The CDR3 is made up of 15 amino acids. The CDR3 DNA sequence: TGTGCCACCAGGGACTCAGGGGGGTTAGACACTGAAGCTTTCTTT. Encoded protein: CATRDSGGLDTEAFF.

The V gene is TRBV6-2 or TRBV6-3, the J gene TRBJ1-2; D uncertain. Trimming took 2 bases from V and 3 from J, leaving 4 bases between them. CDR1 and CDR2 from the germline V gene are MNHEY and SVGEGT. This CDR3 comprises 12 residues. CDR3 in amino acids: CASSYGYYGYTF. The CDR3 DNA is TGTGCCAGCAGTTACGGCTACTATGGCTACACCTTC.

V gene TRBV28 combines with J gene TRBJ2-2, with D possibly being TRBD1 (6 bases). Germline-derived CDR1 and CDR2 are MDHEN and SYDVKM. This CDR3 contains 16 residues. With 7 bases removed from V and 1 base from J, the gap between germline ends came to 16 bases. The CDR3 protein is CASTSPPGQNTGELFF. CDR3 sequence (DNA): TGTGCCAGCACCTCCCCACCGGGACAGAACACCGGGGAGCTGTTTTTT.

The CDR3 region is CSARPRGRAGYTGELFF. In nucleotides, the CDR3 is TGCAGTGCTAGACCTCGGGGGAGGGCCGGATACACCGGGGAGCTGTTTTTT. V gene TRBV20-1 combines with J gene TRBJ2-2, with TRBD2 matching 7 bases. V shed 2 bases, J shed 3 bases, and the junction held 12 bases outside the gene matches. Germline V gives CDR1 DFQATT, CDR2 SNEGSKA (reference sequence). The CDR3 length is 17 residues.

This chain links TRBV20-1 with TRBJ2-7, with D uncertain. CDR3 length: 13 residues. The germline CDR1 and CDR2 sequences are DFQATT and SNEGSKA (reference sequence). The CDR3: CSVRRPLRYEQYF. In nucleotides, the CDR3 is TGCAGCGTTAGACGGCCATTACGCTACGAGCAGTACTTC.

CDR3 nucleotides: TGTGCCAGTAGTATAGACGTCTCCAGTAACTATGGCTACACCTTC. Protein sequence: CASSIDVSSNYGYTF. This chain uses TRBV19 with TRBJ1-2, with D unresolved. Between the trimmed V and J ends, which lost 0 bases and 1 base, there was a span of 9 bases. The length of the CDR3 is 15 residues. CDR1 is LNHDA, CDR2 SQIVND, per germline (reference sequence).

This clonotype was counted only a few times. V is TRBV10-1 and J is TRBJ2-1; D unclear. This CDR3 spans 12 amino acids. Between the trimmed V and J ends, which lost 3 bases and 10 bases, there was a span of 10 bases. Germline V gene data show CDR1 as WNHNN and CDR2 as SYGVQD (reference sequence). The CDR3 reads CASSDLASEQFF. DNA for the CDR3: TGCGCCAGCAGTGATTTGGCAAGCGAGCAGTTCTTC.

This chain connects TRBV7-3 to TRBJ2-2; 14 nucleotides agree with TRBD2. J was trimmed by 5 bases and V by 4 bases; bases with no gene match: 3. The CDR3 sequence is 16 residues long. CDR1 and CDR2 (germline): SGHTA, FQGTGA. The CDR3 region is CASSSGLAGGTGELFF. The DNA of the CDR3 is TGTGCCAGCAGCTCTGGACTAGCGGGAGGTACCGGGGAGCTGTTTTTT.

The rearrangement links TRBV7-6 to TRBJ1-6, with 7 bases aligning to TRBD1. The CDR3 length is 17 residues. V shed 0 bases and J 10 bases; nucleotides not matched to a gene: 12. Germline CDR1 and CDR2: SGHVS and FNYEAQ. The CDR3 DNA is TGTGCCAGCAGCTTAGCTTCAGTAGGGACAGAGGGGTCACCCCTCCACTTT. Its translation is CASSLASVGTEGSPLHF.

This clonotype was detected a few times. This chain's CDR3 is CSAIRASGNTIYF. CDR3 DNA: TGCAGTGCTATCCGGGCCTCTGGAAACACCATATATTTT. The V call is TRBV20-1, the J call TRBJ1-3; D call uncertain. This CDR3 is 13 amino acids long. V shed 4 bases and J shed 0 bases, with 7 bases lying between them. Germline CDR1 reads DFQATT; CDR2 reads SNEGSKA (reference sequence).

The sample holds a few counts of this clonotype. One end of the junction is discordant with germline, which a read error may explain. The V call is TRBV7-7, the J call TRBJ2-5; D may be TRBD1 (5 bases). CDR1 and CDR2 from the germline V gene are SSHAT and FNYEAQ (reference sequence). The CDR3 sequence is 15 residues long. The chain's CDR3 is CASSDKSGYQETQYF. CDR3 DNA sequence: TGTGCTAGCAGCGATAAGTCAGGGTACCAAGAGACCCAGTACTTC.

V and J are TRBV10-2 and TRBJ2-1; the match to TRBD2 covers 8 bases. This CDR3 has 13 amino acids. Unmatched junction bases numbered 6, after V lost 7 bases and J lost 7 bases. In germline, CDR1 is WSHSY, CDR2 SAAADI. CDR3 DNA sequence: TGCGCCAGCATAACTAGCGGACGAAATGAGCAGTTCTTC. Protein sequence: CASITSGRNEQFF.

This chain uses TRBV7-2 with TRBJ1-5; D is unresolved. The CDR3 extends over 15 amino acids. With 5 bases removed from V and 4 bases from J, the gap between germline ends came to 15 bases. Germline CDR1 SGHTA, CDR2 FQGNSA. The CDR3 here is CASSPTGGRNQPQHF. The CDR3 DNA is TGTGCCAGCAGCCCAACGGGAGGGAGGAATCAGCCCCAGCATTTT. Using reference TRBV7-2 and TRBJ1-5 for the parts outside the CDR3, the full variable domain is GAGVSQSPSNKVTEKGKDVELRCDPISGHTALYWYRQSLGQGLEFLIYFQGNSAPDKSGLPSDRFSAERTGGSVSTLTIQRTQQEDSAVYLCASSPTGGRNQPQHFGDGTRLSIL.

The rearrangement joins TRBV7-8 to TRBJ2-5, with D perhaps being TRBD1 or TRBD2 (6 bases each). The V gene's germline CDR1 is SGHVS and CDR2 FQNEAQ. This CDR3 spans 16 amino acids. Between the trimmed V and J ends, which lost 1 base and 2 bases, there was a span of 14 bases. CDR3 sequence (DNA): TGTGCCAGCAGCTTAGTAGGGGGACTCCTACAAGAGACCCAGTACTTC. It translates to CASSLVGGLLQETQYF.

The rearrangement joins TRBV28 to TRBJ1-2; the D gene is possibly TRBD1 (5 bases). The V and J ends lost 2 bases and 4 bases respectively, with 8 bases between them. This CDR3 region has 13 residues. The germline gives CDR1 MDHEN, CDR2 SYDVKM. The CDR3 protein is CASSLRQGYGYTF. The CDR3 region has the DNA TGTGCCAGCAGTTTACGGCAGGGCTATGGCTACACCTTC.

This clonotype was seen a single time. This chain connects TRBV19 to TRBJ1-5; perhaps TRBD1 as D (5 bases). Germline V gene sequence: CDR1 LNHDA, CDR2 SQIVND (reference sequence). The V gene lost 4 bases and the J gene lost 4 bases, with 14 bases spanning the gap. This CDR3 has 15 amino acids. The CDR3 nucleotides read TGTGCCAGTAGTAGAGAGAGGGGTAGGAATCAGCCCCAGCATTTT. It codes for CASSRERGRNQPQHF.

The chain recombines TRBV6-5 with TRBJ1-2; 8 nucleotides agree with TRBD1. V lost 2 bases and J lost 2; bases outside the gene matches: 10. Germline V gene data show CDR1 as MNHEY and CDR2 as SVGAGI. This CDR3 contains 17 residues. The CDR3 DNA reads as TGTGCCAGCAGTTACGAACCGAGACAGGGGCTAAACTATGGCTACACCTTC. As protein: CASSYEPRQGLNYGYTF.

This clonotype was observed a handful of times. The V and J genes are TRBV2 and TRBJ1-5; no clear D. The germline gives CDR1 SNHLY, CDR2 FYNNEI. This CDR3 is built from 16 residues. Trimming shortened V by 5 bases and J by 0 bases, and 14 bases separated the two germline ends. The CDR3 nucleotides are TGTGCCAGCAGTACCCCATATCCCTATAGCAATCAGCCCCAGCATTTT. Translating gives CASSTPYPYSNQPQHF.

The chain links TRBV20-1 to TRBJ1-5, with D tentatively TRBD1 (5 bases). V lost 7 bases and J lost 1, with 14 bases in between. Germline values: CDR1 DFQATT, CDR2 SNEGSKA (reference sequence). The CDR3 consists of 14 residues. CDR3 in DNA: TGCAGTGTCCGCAGGCAGGGAAGCAATCAGCCCCAGCATTTT. Translated, it gives CSVRRQGSNQPQHF.

In DNA, the CDR3 is TGCAGTGCTAGAGACCCAGGACAGGGGGACTATGGCTACACCTTC. Its protein is CSARDPGQGDYGYTF. The chain combines TRBV20-1 with TRBJ1-2, with 10 nucleotides matching TRBD1. J was trimmed by 3 bases and V by 0 bases; bases with no gene match: 4. Germline V gene sequence: CDR1 DFQATT, CDR2 SNEGSKA (reference sequence). The CDR3 length is 15 residues.

The V gene is TRBV6-1, the J gene TRBJ2-5, with D possibly matching TRBD1 (6 bases). Germline CDR1 and CDR2: MNHNS and SASEGT. The length of the CDR3 is 15 residues. V lost 0 bases, J lost 0 bases, and 8 bases lay in between. The CDR3 coding sequence is TGTGCCAGCAGTGAAGCAGGGGGATACCAAGAGACCCAGTACTTC. Translating it yields CASSEAGGYQETQYF.